These 18 T cell receptor beta chains share one sample of origin, sequenced in a study of blood T cell repertoires in COVID-19. TCRdb keeps only in-frame clones here, not all; method: immunoSEQ multiplex PCR. Here the sample spans around 180,000 clones, about 85% being singletons. Material for sequencing was peripheral blood. The receptors here all came from a person aged 65 to 85 with COVID-19, enrolled during active disease.

The rearrangement uses TRBV5-1 and TRBJ1-6; TRBD1 might be the D (5 bases). The CDR3 is 15 amino acids. Trimming removed 1 base at V and 7 bases at J, with 12 bases between. From germline, CDR1 is SGHRS and CDR2 YFSETQ. The CDR3 protein is CASSLMQGGNSPLHF. Written as DNA, the CDR3 is TGCGCCAGCAGCTTGATGCAGGGTGGGAATTCACCCCTCCACTTT.

This chain connects TRBV3-1 (or the pseudogene TRBV3-2) to TRBJ1-4; 7 bases map to TRBD1. The germline CDR1 and CDR2 sequences are LGHDT and YNNKEL (reference sequence). The CDR3 is 14 residues long. Trimming at V came to 2 bases and at J to 8 bases, leaving 5 bases not matched to a gene. DNA for the CDR3: TGTGCCAGCAGCCAAACAGGGGTTGGGGAAAAACTGTTTTTT. Its translation is CASSQTGVGEKLFF.

This chain uses TRBV7-6 with TRBJ1-5; maybe TRBD1 (5 bases). Per the germline V gene, CDR1 is SGHVS and CDR2 is FNYEAQ. This CDR3 has 15 residues. V lost 5 bases to trimming and J lost 4 bases, with 15 bases between them. CDR3 loop: CASSRAGGGNQPQHF. The CDR3 coding sequence is TGTGCCAGCAGCCGGGCGGGGGGAGGAAATCAGCCCCAGCATTTT.

The chain recombines TRBV5-1 with TRBJ1-3; D is ambiguous. CDR3 length: 15 residues. V was clipped by 4 bases and J by 0 bases, with 11 bases between them. CDR1 is SGHRS, CDR2 YFSETQ, per germline. This CDR3 reads CASSVDASSGNTIYF. In nucleotides, the CDR3 is TGCGCCAGCAGCGTGGACGCGAGCTCTGGAAACACCATATATTTT.

The chain is built from TRBV7-2 and TRBJ2-7; TRBD2 is a possible D gene (5 bases). The CDR3 loop spans 17 amino acids. Germline lookup yields CDR1 SGHTA and CDR2 FQGNSA. Trimming cost V 1 base and J 7 bases, with 23 bases left between them. The CDR3 protein is CASSLGSPGQATGEQYF. CDR3 in DNA: TGTGCCAGCAGCTTAGGTTCACCGGGCCAGGCCACGGGGGAGCAGTACTTC.

V is TRBV28 and J is TRBJ1-2, with 8 bases matching TRBD1. CDR3 length: 13 amino acids. Germline lookup yields CDR1 MDHEN and CDR2 SYDVKM. With V trimmed by 1 base and J by 7 bases, 2 bases remained unmatched. For the CDR3, the DNA is TGTGCCAGCAGTTTATCCCAGGGGGCTGGCTACACCTTC. Amino acids: CASSLSQGAGYTF.

The chain employs TRBV27 and TRBJ1-4; D gene ambiguous. The V gene lost 6 bases and the J gene lost 4 bases, with 9 bases spanning the gap. The germline CDR1 and CDR2 sequences are MNHEY and SMNVEV (reference sequence). This CDR3 is built from 13 residues. The CDR3 here is CASSREDNEKLFF. Here the CDR3 DNA reads TGTGCCAGCAGCAGAGAGGATAATGAAAAACTGTTTTTT. Drawing the rest from reference TRBV27 and TRBJ1-4, the complete variable domain is EAQVTQNPRYLITVTGKKLTVTCSQNMNHEYMSWYRQDPGLGLRQIYYSMNVEVTDKGDVPEGYKVSRKEKRNFPLILESPSPNQTSLYFCASSREDNEKLFFGSGTQLSVL.

For this clone: The same CDR3 arises from other DNA sequences in this sample as well. CDR3 loop: CSVDFYGYTF. The CDR3, as DNA: TGCAGCGTTGACTTTTATGGCTACACCTTC. The chain is built from TRBV29-1 and TRBJ1-2; D unresolved. The germline V gene has CDR1 SQVTM and CDR2 ANQGSEA. The CDR3 totals 10 residues. V was clipped by 3 bases and J by 5 bases, with 4 bases between them.

To note about this clone: The junction shows a germline mismatch at one end, possibly a read error. The CDR3: CASSQDLGGMALVF. The CDR3 region has the DNA TGCGCCAGCAGCCAAGATCTTGGCGGGATGGCATTAGTCTTC. This chain uses TRBV4-3 with TRBJ2-1; D perhaps matches TRBD2 (6 bases). This CDR3 is built from 14 residues. CDR1 is LGHNA and CDR2 is YSLEER in the germline V gene.

J is TRBJ1-5 and V is TRBV7-8; perhaps TRBD1 as D (6 bases). V lost 4 bases to trimming and J lost 7 bases, with 11 bases between them. The CDR3 sequence is 13 residues long. Per the germline V gene, CDR1 is SGHVS and CDR2 is FQNEAQ. The CDR3 bases are TGTGCCAGCAGCTCCCGGGACAACCAGCCCCAGCATTTT. Protein product: CASSSRDNQPQHF. Variable domain in full (rest from reference TRBV7-8 and TRBJ1-5): GAGVSQSPRYKVAKRGQDVALRCDPISGHVSLFWYQQALGQGPEFLTYFQNEAQLDKSGLPSDRFFAERPEGSVSTLKIQRTQQEDSAVYLCASSSRDNQPQHFGDGTRLSIL.

The J gene is TRBJ1-5, the V gene TRBV6-5, with 8 bases fitting TRBD1. The J segment lost 6 bases and the V segment lost 6 bases, leaving 10 bases of the junction unmatched. The CDR3 length is 15 residues. Germline-derived CDR1 and CDR2 are MNHEY and SVGAGI. CDR3: CASSAMGQVFQPQHF. For the CDR3, the DNA is TGTGCCAGCAGCGCCATGGGACAGGTGTTTCAGCCCCAGCATTTT.

The V gene is TRBV7-9, the J gene TRBJ2-7, with 7 bases that match TRBD2. J gave up 4 bases and V 6 bases, and 9 bases lay outside the gene matches. CDR1 is SEHNR and CDR2 is FQNEAQ in the germline V gene (reference sequence). The CDR3 consists of 14 residues. CDR3 residues: CASRPGEGLYEQYF. The CDR3 DNA reads as TGTGCCAGCAGACCGGGGGAGGGACTTTACGAGCAGTACTTC.

This chain uses TRBV6-6 with TRBJ2-1; 14 bases fit TRBD2. The CDR3 runs 15 residues. Germline V gene lookup returns CDR1 MNHNY and CDR2 SVGAGI (reference sequence). V lost 5 bases, J lost 8 bases, and 5 bases stayed unmatched. The CDR3 DNA reads TGTGCCAGCAGTCCTCCGGGACTAGCGGGAGATGAGCAGTTCTTC. It codes for CASSPPGLAGDEQFF.

This clone was detected once. V and J are TRBV4-3 and TRBJ2-7; 7 nucleotides align to TRBD2. V lost 4 bases, J lost 0 bases, and 3 bases stayed unmatched. Germline assignment: CDR1 LGHNA and CDR2 YSLEER. CDR3 length equals 14 residues. CDR3: CASSRGRDSYEQYF. The CDR3 DNA follows: TGCGCCAGCAGCCGCGGGAGAGACTCCTACGAGCAGTACTTC.

This clone showed up just a few times. The chain is built from TRBV3-1 (or the pseudogene TRBV3-2) and TRBJ2-1; the D gene is possibly TRBD2 (5 bases). The CDR3 runs 14 residues. Germline-derived CDR1 and CDR2 are LGHDT and YNNKEL (reference sequence). The V end lost 1 base, the J end lost 7 bases, and 11 bases lay between the germline ends. CDR3 amino acids: CASSQGIRGNEQFF. The CDR3 DNA is TGTGCCAGCAGCCAAGGTATCCGGGGTAATGAGCAGTTCTTC.

This clone was detected a few times. The CDR3 DNA sequence: TGTGCCGTACAGGGGAGGATCTCCTACGAGCAGTACTTC. Encoded protein: CAVQGRISYEQYF. The chain carries TRBV10-3 and TRBJ2-7; possibly TRBD1 for D (7 bases). Germline V CDR1 and CDR2: ENHRY, SYGVKD. V was trimmed by 11 bases and J by 0 bases, leaving 14 bases between them. The CDR3 is 13 amino acids.

The rearrangement uses TRBV9 and TRBJ1-5, with a weak D call TRBD1 (5 bases). In germline, CDR1 is SGDLS, CDR2 YYNGEE. Trimming stripped 1 base from V and 0 bases from J, with 8 bases between. This CDR3 contains 15 residues. The chain's CDR3 is CASSVSTDSNQPQHF. In nucleotides, the CDR3 is TGTGCCAGCAGCGTATCGACAGATAGCAATCAGCCCCAGCATTTT.

CDR3 sequence reads: CASSDGINPTDTQYF. For the CDR3, the DNA is TGTGCCAGCAGTGACGGGATTAATCCCACAGATACGCAGTATTTT. The chain recombines TRBV2 with TRBJ2-3, with D perhaps matching TRBD2 (5 bases). There are 15 residues in the CDR3. The V end was cut by 3 bases, the J end by 2 bases, with 12 bases between. The germline CDR1 and CDR2 sequences are SNHLY and FYNNEI.